In this sample, the clone carrying this T cell receptor (beta chain) turned up many times. The V and J ends lost 6 bases and 3 bases, in that order; junction bases with no gene match: 7. There are 15 residues in the CDR3. Germline CDR1 and CDR2: MNHEY and SVGEGT. This entry is derived from a study of T cells in Graves' hyperthyroidism and ophthalmopathy. Lactation, pregnancy, other autoimmune disease or uncontrolled infection excluded patients. TCR beta CDR3 sequences were amplified from RNA transcripts. First-round RT-PCR targeting the TCR CDR3 was performed with the HTBI primer set. TCRdb redid the calling of the multiplex PCR reads with MiXCR, one entry per CDR3 protein. The table includes 550,000 to 650,000 distinct CDR3 sequences, approximately 15% detected once.

This rearrangement joins TRBV6-2 or TRBV6-3 to TRBJ2-1, with 8 bases fitting TRBD1. Sequenced input: blood. The clonotype was recovered from a middle-aged woman with Graves' hyperthyroidism. Here the CDR3 DNA reads TGTGCCAGCAGGCCACAGGGGGTAGGCTACAATGAGCAGTTCTTC. Protein: CASRPQGVGYNEQFF.